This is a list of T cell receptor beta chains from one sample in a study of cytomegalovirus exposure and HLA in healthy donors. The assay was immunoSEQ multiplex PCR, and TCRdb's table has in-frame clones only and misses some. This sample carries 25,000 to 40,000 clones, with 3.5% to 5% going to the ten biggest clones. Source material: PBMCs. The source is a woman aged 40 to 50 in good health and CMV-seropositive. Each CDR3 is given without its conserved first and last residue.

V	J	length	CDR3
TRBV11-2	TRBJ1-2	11	ASSSAGLQGYT
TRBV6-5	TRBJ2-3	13	ASSQLAGITDTQY
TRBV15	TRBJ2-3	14	ATSRGDSPNTDTQY
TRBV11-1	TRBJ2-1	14	ASSLGGGVSYNEQF
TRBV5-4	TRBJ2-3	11	ASSLSSADTQY
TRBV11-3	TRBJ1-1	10	ASSLGGTEDF
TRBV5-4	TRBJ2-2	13	ASSLWTSGTGELF
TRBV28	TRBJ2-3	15	ASSLIGLAASTDTQY
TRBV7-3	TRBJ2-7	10	ASSPNGREQY
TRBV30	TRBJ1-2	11	ALSTGADYGYT
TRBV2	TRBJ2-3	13	ASSEQGKETDKQY
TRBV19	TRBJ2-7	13	ATKSGREGRDEQY
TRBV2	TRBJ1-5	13	ASSGGQGGYQPQH
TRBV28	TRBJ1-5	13	ASSLFGQGIQPQH
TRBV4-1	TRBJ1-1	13	ASSQEGQGNTEAF
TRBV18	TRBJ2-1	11	ASSRAGFNEQF
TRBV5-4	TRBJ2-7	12	ASSHGQLGDEQY
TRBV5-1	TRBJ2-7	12	ASSLWGQGYEQY
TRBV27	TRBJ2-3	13	ASSLGTSRTDTQY
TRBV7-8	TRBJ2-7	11	ASSLELVYEQY
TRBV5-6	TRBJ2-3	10	ASSIRTATQY
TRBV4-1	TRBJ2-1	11	ASSQPRSNEQF
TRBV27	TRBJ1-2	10	ASSRQGRGYT
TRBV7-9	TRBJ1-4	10	ASSLGPGGLF
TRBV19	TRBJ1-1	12	ASSTQGVSTEAF
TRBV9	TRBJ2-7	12	ASSVSGRRDEQY
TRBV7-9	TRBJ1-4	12	ASSSGQGREKLF
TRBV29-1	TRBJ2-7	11	SVVVTGRGFQY
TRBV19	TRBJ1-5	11	ASSPGTGGPQH
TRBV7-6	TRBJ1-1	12	ASSLTALNTEAF
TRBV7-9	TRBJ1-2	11	ASSLPQDYGYT
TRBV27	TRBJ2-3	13	ASSPSGGRAGTQY
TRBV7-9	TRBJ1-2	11	ASSLQGIYGYT
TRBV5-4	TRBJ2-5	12	ASSLPGLQETQY
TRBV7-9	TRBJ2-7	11	ASSSGTVHEQY
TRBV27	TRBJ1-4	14	ASSRGTGFANEKLF